This T cell receptor (beta chain) was profiled in a study of CD8 T cells in ankylosing spondylitis. Study results and caveats: Disease-associated clones were reportedly significantly overrepresented in matched ankylosing spondylitis synovial fluid. Disease-linked clones were CD8+ and relatively rare in peripheral blood. What appeared characteristic of ankylosing spondylitis blood was a TCR beta motif of fewer than ten highly homologous variants.

This CDR3 has 14 residues. Germline V CDR1 and CDR2: SGHVS, FNYEAQ. The V end was cut by 5 bases, the J end by 5 bases, with 13 bases between. In the case of this clonotype: Antigen specificity is unknown.

TCRdb ran MiXCR on the 5' RACE reads and lists one entry per CDR3 protein. The sample yields approximately 540,000 distinct CDR3 sequences, roughly 13% seen once. Sample: blood, either unsorted or a sorted T cell fraction (not recorded which). The TCR sequence derives from a male donor with ankylosing spondylitis. This chain connects TRBV7-6 to TRBJ2-1; D is perhaps TRBD2 (5 bases). As DNA, the CDR3 is TGTGCCAGCAGCCTATGGGAGAGCAACAATGAGCAGTTCTTC. Translated: CASSLWESNNEQFF.